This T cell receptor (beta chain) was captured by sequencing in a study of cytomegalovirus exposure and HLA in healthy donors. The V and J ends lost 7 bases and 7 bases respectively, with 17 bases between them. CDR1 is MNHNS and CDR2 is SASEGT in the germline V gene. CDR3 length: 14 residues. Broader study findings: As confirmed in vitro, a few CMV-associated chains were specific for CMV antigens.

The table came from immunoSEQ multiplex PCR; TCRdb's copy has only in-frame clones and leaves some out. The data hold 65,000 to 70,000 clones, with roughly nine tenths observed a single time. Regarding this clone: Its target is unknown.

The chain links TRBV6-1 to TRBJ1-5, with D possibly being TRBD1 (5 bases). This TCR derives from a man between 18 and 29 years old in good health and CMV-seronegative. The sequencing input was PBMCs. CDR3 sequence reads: CASNRGVMGQPQHF. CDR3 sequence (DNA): TGTGCCAGCAATAGGGGTGTAATGGGACAGCCCCAGCATTTT.